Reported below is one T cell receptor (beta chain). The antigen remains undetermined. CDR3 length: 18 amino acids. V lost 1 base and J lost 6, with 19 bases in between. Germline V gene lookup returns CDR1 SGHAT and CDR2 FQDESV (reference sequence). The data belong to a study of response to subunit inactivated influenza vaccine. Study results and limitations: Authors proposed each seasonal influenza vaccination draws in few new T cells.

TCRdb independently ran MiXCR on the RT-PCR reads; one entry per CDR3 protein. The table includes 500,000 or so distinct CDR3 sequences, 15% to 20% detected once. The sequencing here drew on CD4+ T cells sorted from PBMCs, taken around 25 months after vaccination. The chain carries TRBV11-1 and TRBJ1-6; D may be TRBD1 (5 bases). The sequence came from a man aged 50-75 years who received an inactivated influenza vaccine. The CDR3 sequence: CASSLGRGGGRGNSPLHF. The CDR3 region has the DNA TGTGCCAGCAGCTTAGGTAGGGGCGGTGGTAGGGGTAATTCACCCCTCCACTTT.